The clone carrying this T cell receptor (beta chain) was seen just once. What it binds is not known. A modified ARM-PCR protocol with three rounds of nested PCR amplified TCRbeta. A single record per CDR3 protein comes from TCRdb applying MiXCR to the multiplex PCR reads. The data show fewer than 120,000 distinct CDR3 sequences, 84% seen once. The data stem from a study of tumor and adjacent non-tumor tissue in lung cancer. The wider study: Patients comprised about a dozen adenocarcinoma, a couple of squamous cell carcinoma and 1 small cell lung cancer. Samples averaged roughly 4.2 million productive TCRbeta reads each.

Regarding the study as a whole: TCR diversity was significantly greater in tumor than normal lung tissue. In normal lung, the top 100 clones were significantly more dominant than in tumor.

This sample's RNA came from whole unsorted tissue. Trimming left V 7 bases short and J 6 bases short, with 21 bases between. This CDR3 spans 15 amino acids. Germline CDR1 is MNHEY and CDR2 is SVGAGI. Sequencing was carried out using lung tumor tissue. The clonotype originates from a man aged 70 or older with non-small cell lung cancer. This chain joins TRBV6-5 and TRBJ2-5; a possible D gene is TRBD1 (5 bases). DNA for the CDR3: TGTGCCAGCAACTCCCATTCGGACATACCAAAGACCCAGTACTTC. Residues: CASNSHSDIPKTQYF.